These T cell receptor beta chains were read from a single sample in a study of cytotoxic CD8 clonotypes in ibrutinib-treated CLL. TCRdb keeps only in-frame clones here, not all; method: immunoSEQ multiplex PCR. This table holds about 300,000 clones, approximately 76% found once. Source: PBMCs, taken at disease progression, from a patient treated with ibrutinib. The receptors shown here come from a human donor with chronic lymphocytic leukemia. The CDR3 runs from the conserved cysteine through the conserved F or W. A D gene is named only where the DNA matches it firmly. Size tells how often a clone was seen (once, few, many) or the class of an expanded clone, and some rows leave it out.

CASSAHSGSGEGEQYF	TGTGCCAGCAGCGCCCATTCCGGGTCGGGTGAGGGGGAGCAGTACTTC	.	.	TRBJ2-7	TRBV9
CASSQDRIQTGPQYF	TGTGCCAGCAGCCAAGATAGAATACAGACGGGACCGCAGTACTTC	.	.	TRBJ2-7	TRBV14
CASSPGLAGANVLTF	TGTGCCAGCAGTCCAGGTTTGGCGGGGGCCAACGTCCTGACTTTC	.	.	TRBJ2-6	TRBV27
CAISAGIGQETQYF	TGTGCCATCAGTGCAGGGATCGGCCAAGAGACCCAGTACTTC	.	.	TRBJ2-5	TRBV10-3
CASSNNYEQYF	TGTGCCAGCAGCAATAACTACGAGCAGTACTTC	.	.	TRBJ2-7	TRBV11-2
CASSLSGFTDTQYF	TGCGCCAGCAGCTTAAGCGGGTTCACAGATACGCAGTATTTT	.	.	TRBJ2-3	TRBV5-1
CASRDRVNTGELFF	TGTGCCAGCAGGGACAGGGTTAACACCGGGGAGCTGTTTTTT	TRBD1	.	TRBJ2-2	TRBV28
CATRAGLADYEQYF	TGTGCCACCAGAGCAGGACTAGCGGATTACGAGCAGTACTTC	TRBD2	.	TRBJ2-7	TRBV15
CASSPPGGPQDYGYTF	TGTGCCAGCTCACCCCCTGGGGGCCCCCAGGACTATGGCTACACCTTC	.	few	TRBJ1-2	TRBV18
CSVVSKLAVYNEQFF	TGCAGCGTTGTATCTAAACTAGCGGTATACAATGAGCAGTTCTTC	TRBD2	.	TRBJ2-1	TRBV29-1
CASSWDIGDEKLFF	TGTGCCAGCAGTTGGGACATCGGGGATGAAAAACTGTTTTTT	.	once	TRBJ1-4	TRBV6-5
CASSIGLGGNTGELFF	TGTGCCAGTAGTATAGGACTAGGAGGGAACACCGGGGAGCTGTTTTTT	.	.	TRBJ2-2	TRBV19